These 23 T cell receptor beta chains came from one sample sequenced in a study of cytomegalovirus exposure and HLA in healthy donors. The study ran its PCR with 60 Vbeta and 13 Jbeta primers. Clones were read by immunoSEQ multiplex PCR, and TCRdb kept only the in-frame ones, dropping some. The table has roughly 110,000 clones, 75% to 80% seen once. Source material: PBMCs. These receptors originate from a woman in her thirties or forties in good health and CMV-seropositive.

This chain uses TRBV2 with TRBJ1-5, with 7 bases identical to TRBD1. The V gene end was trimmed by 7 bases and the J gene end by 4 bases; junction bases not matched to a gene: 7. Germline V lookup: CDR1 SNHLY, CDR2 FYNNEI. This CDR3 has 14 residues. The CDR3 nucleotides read TGTGCCAGCAAATTGGACAGGAGAAATCAGCCCCAGCATTTT. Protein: CASKLDRRNQPQHF.

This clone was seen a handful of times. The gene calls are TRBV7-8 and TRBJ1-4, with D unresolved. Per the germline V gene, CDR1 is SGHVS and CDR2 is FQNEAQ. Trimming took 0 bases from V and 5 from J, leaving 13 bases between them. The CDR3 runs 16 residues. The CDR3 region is CASSLATGYRNEKLFF. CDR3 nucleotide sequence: TGTGCCAGCAGCTTAGCCACCGGGTATCGGAATGAAAAACTGTTTTTT.

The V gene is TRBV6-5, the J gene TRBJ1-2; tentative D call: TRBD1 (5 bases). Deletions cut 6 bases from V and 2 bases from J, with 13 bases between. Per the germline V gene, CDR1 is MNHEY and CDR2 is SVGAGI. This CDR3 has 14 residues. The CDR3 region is CASRDLTVNYGYTF. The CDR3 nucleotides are TGTGCCAGCAGAGATTTGACAGTCAACTATGGCTACACCTTC.

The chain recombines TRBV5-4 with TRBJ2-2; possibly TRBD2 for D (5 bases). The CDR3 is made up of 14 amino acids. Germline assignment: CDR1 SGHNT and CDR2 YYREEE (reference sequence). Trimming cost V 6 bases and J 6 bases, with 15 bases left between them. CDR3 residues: CASKSSTSAGELFF. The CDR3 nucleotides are TGTGCCAGCAAATCTAGCACCTCGGCCGGGGAGCTGTTTTTT.

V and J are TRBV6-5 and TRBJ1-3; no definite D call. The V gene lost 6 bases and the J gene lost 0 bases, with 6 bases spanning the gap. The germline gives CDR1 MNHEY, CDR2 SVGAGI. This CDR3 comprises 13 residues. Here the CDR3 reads CASRESSGNTIYF. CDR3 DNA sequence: TGTGCCAGCAGGGAGAGCTCTGGAAACACCATATATTTT.

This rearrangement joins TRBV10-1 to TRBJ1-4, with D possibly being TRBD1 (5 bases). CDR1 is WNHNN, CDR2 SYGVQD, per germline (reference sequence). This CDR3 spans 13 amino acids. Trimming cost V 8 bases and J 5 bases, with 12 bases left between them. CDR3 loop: CASSRAGNEKLFF. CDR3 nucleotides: TGCGCCAGCTCCAGGGCGGGGAATGAAAAACTGTTTTTT.

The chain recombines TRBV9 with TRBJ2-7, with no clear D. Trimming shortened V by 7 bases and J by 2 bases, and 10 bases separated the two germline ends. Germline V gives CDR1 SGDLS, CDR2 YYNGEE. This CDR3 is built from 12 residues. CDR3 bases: TGTGCCAGCGGTCCGCGGCCCTACGAGCAGTACTTC. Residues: CASGPRPYEQYF. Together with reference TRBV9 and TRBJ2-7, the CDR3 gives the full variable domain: DSGVTQTPKHLITATGQRVTLRCSPRSGDLSVYWYQQSLDQGLQFLIQYYNGEERAKGNILERFSAQQFPDLHSELNLSSLELGDSALYFCASGPRPYEQYFGPGTRLTVT.

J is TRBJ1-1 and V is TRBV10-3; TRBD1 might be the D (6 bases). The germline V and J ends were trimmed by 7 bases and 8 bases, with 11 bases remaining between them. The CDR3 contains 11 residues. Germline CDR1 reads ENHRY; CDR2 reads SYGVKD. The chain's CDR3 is CAINTGQEAFF. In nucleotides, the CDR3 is TGTGCCATCAACACTGGACAGGAAGCTTTCTTT.

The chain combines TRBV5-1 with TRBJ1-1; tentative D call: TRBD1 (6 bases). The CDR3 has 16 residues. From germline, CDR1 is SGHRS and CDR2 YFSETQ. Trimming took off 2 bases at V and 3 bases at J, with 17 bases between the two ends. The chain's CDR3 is CASSFTRQVVHTEAFF. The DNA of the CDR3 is TGCGCCAGCAGCTTTACTAGACAGGTAGTTCACACTGAAGCTTTCTTT.

CDR3 nucleotides: TGTGCCAGCAGCCTGGGGCCCAATCAGCCCCAGCATTTT. This translates into CASSLGPNQPQHF. The rearrangement links TRBV7-9 to TRBJ1-5; TRBD1 might be the D (5 bases). CDR1 is SEHNR, CDR2 FQNEAQ, per germline (reference sequence). CDR3 length: 13 residues. The V end lost 5 bases, the J end lost 3 bases, and 8 bases lay between the germline ends.

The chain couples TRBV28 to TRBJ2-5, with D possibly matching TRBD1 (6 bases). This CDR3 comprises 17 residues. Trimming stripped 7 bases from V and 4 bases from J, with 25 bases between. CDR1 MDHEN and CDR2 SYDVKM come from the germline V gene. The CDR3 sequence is CASTPEGWDKTTETQYF. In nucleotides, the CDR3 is TGTGCCAGCACCCCCGAGGGATGGGACAAGACCACAGAGACCCAGTACTTC.

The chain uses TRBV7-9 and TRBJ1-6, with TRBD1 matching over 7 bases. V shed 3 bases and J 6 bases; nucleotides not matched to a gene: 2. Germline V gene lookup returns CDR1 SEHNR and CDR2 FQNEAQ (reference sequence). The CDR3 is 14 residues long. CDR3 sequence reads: CASSFRDSNSPLHF. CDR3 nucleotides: TGTGCCAGCAGCTTCCGGGACAGTAATTCACCCCTCCACTTT.

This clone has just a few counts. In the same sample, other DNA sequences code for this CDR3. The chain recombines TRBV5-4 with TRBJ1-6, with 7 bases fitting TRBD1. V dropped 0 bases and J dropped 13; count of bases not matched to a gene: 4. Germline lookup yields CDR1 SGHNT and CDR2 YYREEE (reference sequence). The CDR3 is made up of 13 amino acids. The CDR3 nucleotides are TGTGCCAGCAGCTTGGAGGGGGCACGTCCCCTCCACTTT. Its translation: CASSLEGARPLHF.

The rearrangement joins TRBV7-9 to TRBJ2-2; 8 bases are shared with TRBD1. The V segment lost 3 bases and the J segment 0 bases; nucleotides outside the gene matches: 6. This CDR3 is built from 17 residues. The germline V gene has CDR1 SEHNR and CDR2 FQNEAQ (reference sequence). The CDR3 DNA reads TGTGCCAGCAGCTTCTCAGGGGGCATTGCGAACACCGGGGAGCTGTTTTTT. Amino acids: CASSFSGGIANTGELFF.

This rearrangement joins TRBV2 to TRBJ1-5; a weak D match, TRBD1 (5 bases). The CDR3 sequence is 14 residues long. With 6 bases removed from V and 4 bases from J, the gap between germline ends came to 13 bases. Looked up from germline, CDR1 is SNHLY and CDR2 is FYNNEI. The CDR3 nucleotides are TGTGCCAGCAGGGAGACAGACACAAATCAGCCCCAGCATTTT. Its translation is CASRETDTNQPQHF.

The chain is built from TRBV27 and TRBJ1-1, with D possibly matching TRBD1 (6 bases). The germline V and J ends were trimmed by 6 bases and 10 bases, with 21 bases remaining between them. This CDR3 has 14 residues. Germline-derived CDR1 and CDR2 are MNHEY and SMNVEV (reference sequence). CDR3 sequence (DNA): TGTGCCAGCAGCCAGAACCGGGACACCGGGCGAGCTTTCTTT. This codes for CASSQNRDTGRAFF.

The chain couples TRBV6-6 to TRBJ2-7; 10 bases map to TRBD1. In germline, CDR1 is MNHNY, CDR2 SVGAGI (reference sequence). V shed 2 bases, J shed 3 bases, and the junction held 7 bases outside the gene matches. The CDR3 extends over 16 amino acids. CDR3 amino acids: CASSYPSGTGDYEQYF. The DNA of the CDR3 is TGTGCCAGCAGTTACCCCTCAGGGACAGGGGACTACGAGCAGTACTTC.

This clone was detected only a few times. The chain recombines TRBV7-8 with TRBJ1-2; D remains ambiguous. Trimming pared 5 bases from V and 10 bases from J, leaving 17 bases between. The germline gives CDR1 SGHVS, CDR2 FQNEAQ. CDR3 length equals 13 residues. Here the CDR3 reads CASSHRTGRNYTF. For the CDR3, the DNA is TGTGCCAGCAGCCACCGGACGGGAAGGAACTACACCTTC.

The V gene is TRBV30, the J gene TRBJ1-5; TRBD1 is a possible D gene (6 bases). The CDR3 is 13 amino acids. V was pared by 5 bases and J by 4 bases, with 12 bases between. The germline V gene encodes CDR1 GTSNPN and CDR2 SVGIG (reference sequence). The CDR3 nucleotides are TGTGCCTGGGAACAGGGTCCTAATCAGCCCCAGCATTTT. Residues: CAWEQGPNQPQHF.

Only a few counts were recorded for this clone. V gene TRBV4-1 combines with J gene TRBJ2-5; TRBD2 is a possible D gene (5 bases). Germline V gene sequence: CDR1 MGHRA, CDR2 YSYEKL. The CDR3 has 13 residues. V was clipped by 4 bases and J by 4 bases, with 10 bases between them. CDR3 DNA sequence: TGCGCCAGCAGCCGAACTAGAGGAGAGACCCAGTACTTC. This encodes CASSRTRGETQYF.

In nucleotides, the CDR3 is TGCGCCAGCAGCATGACAGGGAGTGGAAACACCATATATTTT. Translated, it gives CASSMTGSGNTIYF. V gene TRBV5-1 combines with J gene TRBJ1-3; 7 nucleotides align to TRBD1. The CDR3 is 14 amino acids. Per the germline V gene, CDR1 is SGHRS and CDR2 is YFSETQ. V lost 4 bases and J lost 3; bases outside the gene matches: 4.

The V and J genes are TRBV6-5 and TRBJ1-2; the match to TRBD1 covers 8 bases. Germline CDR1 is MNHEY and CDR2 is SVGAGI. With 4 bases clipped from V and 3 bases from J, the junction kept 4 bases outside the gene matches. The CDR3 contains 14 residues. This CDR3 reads CASSLYRGYYGYTF. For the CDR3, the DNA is TGTGCCAGCAGTTTATACAGGGGGTACTATGGCTACACCTTC.

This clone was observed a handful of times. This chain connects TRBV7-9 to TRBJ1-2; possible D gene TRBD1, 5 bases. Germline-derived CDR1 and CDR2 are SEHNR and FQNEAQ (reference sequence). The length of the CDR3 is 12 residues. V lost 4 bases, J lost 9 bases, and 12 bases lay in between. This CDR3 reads CASSSGGSSYTF. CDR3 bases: TGTGCCAGCAGCTCGGGGGGGAGCAGCTACACCTTC.